The rows below give T cell receptor beta chains drawn from one sample of a study of CD8 T cells in ankylosing spondylitis. TCRdb itself ran the 5' RACE reads through MiXCR, one entry per CDR3 protein. The sample shows 290,000 or so distinct CDR3 sequences, less than 25% of them seen only once. The sequenced material came from blood, either unsorted or a sorted T cell fraction (not recorded which). The receptors derive from a female donor with ankylosing spondylitis or in good health (not recorded which). The CDR3 runs from the conserved cysteine through the conserved F or W. The D gene is left open where the match is weak. Part of the rows lack a size; the others show once, few, many or a class for expanded clones.

abundance: NA; d_gene: NA; j_gene: TRBJ1-1; v_gene: TRBV6-6; CDR3nt: TGTGCCAGCAAGGCGGAAGGGCCTGAAGCTTTCTTT; CDR3aa: CASKAEGPEAFF
abundance: many; d_gene: TRBD2; j_gene: TRBJ2-3; v_gene: TRBV7-8; CDR3nt: TGTGCCAGCATCACAGCGGGGGGGGACACAGATACGCAGTATTTT; CDR3aa: CASITAGGDTDTQYF
abundance: few; d_gene: TRBD2; j_gene: TRBJ2-7; v_gene: TRBV12-3/TRBV12-4; CDR3nt: TGTGCCAGCAGTTTAGCGGGGACTAGCGGGAGCCACGAGCAGTACTTC; CDR3aa: CASSLAGTSGSHEQYF
abundance: NA; d_gene: NA; j_gene: TRBJ2-2; v_gene: TRBV11-2; CDR3nt: TGTGCCAGCAGCTTAGCAGGGACCAACACCGGGGAGCTGTTTTTT; CDR3aa: CASSLAGTNTGELFF
abundance: few; d_gene: NA; j_gene: TRBJ2-3; v_gene: TRBV7-8; CDR3nt: TGTGCCAGCAGCTTACTTAGGTTAGCCCCAGATACGCAGTATTTT; CDR3aa: CASSLLRLAPDTQYF
abundance: few; d_gene: NA; j_gene: TRBJ2-5; v_gene: TRBV11-2; CDR3nt: TGTGCCAGCAGCTTACTAGGCACCTCCGGGACCCAGTACTTC; CDR3aa: CASSLLGTSGTQYF
abundance: few; d_gene: NA; j_gene: TRBJ2-3; v_gene: TRBV11-3; CDR3nt: TGTGCCAGCACCTTTATCAGGGGAGACACAGATACGCAGTATTTT; CDR3aa: CASTFIRGDTDTQYF
abundance: NA; d_gene: TRBD2; j_gene: TRBJ2-1; v_gene: TRBV20-1; CDR3nt: TGCAGTGCCAAGAGGACTAGCGGGAGGTCGTCCTACAATGAGCAGTTCTTC; CDR3aa: CSAKRTSGRSSYNEQFF
abundance: few; d_gene: NA; j_gene: TRBJ2-1; v_gene: TRBV18; CDR3nt: TGTGCCAGCTCACAACAATCGAACGACAGGACCCTGTACAATGAGCAGTTCTTC; CDR3aa: CASSQQSNDRTLYNEQFF
abundance: NA; d_gene: TRBD2; j_gene: TRBJ2-7; v_gene: TRBV20-1; CDR3nt: TGCAGTGCTCCTTACACTGGGACTAGCGGGAGCTCCTACGAGCAGTACTTC; CDR3aa: CSAPYTGTSGSSYEQYF
abundance: NA; d_gene: NA; j_gene: TRBJ1-4; v_gene: TRBV6-2/TRBV6-3; CDR3nt: TGTGCCAGCACCCCGCGGGGGGCGAGAGATGAAAAACTGTTTTTT; CDR3aa: CASTPRGARDEKLFF
abundance: few; d_gene: NA; j_gene: TRBJ2-1; v_gene: TRBV4-3; CDR3nt: TGCGCCAGCAGCCAAGATTCGGGGCTTGAGCAGTTCTTC; CDR3aa: CASSQDSGLEQFF
abundance: many; d_gene: TRBD2; j_gene: TRBJ2-1; v_gene: TRBV20-1; CDR3nt: TGCAGTGCTTTTACTAGGGGCGGGAGGGTAAATGAGCAGTTCTTC; CDR3aa: CSAFTRGGRVNEQFF
abundance: NA; d_gene: NA; j_gene: TRBJ1-1; v_gene: TRBV5-1; CDR3nt: TGCGCCAGCAGCTTAACGATGCTCGGTCTGGCTGAAGCTTTCTTT; CDR3aa: CASSLTMLGLAEAFF
abundance: NA; d_gene: NA; j_gene: TRBJ1-6; v_gene: TRBV5-1; CDR3nt: TGCGCCAGCCACAAGGGGGGTTCTAATTCACCCCTCCACTTT; CDR3aa: CASHKGGSNSPLHF
abundance: NA; d_gene: NA; j_gene: TRBJ1-5; v_gene: TRBV2; CDR3nt: TGTGCCAGCAGTCGGGCAGAGGATAAGCCCCAGCATTTT; CDR3aa: CASSRAEDKPQHF
abundance: NA; d_gene: NA; j_gene: TRBJ2-3; v_gene: TRBV29-1; CDR3nt: TGCAGCGTTGAAGAGGTCAAGGGTGCCACAGATACGCAGTATTTT; CDR3aa: CSVEEVKGATDTQYF
abundance: NA; d_gene: TRBD2; j_gene: TRBJ2-7; v_gene: TRBV7-2; CDR3nt: TGTGCCAGCAGCTTAGTGGCTAGCGGGCCGAGCTCCTACGAGCAGTACTTC; CDR3aa: CASSLVASGPSSYEQYF
abundance: NA; d_gene: NA; j_gene: TRBJ2-3; v_gene: TRBV12-3/TRBV12-4; CDR3nt: TGTGCCAGCAGTTTAGACCAACGGGTGGATACGCAGTATTTT; CDR3aa: CASSLDQRVDTQYF
abundance: few; d_gene: NA; j_gene: TRBJ2-6; v_gene: TRBV27; CDR3nt: TGTGCCAGCTCGAGAGGGGCGCTTTCTGGGGCCAACGTCCTGACTTTC; CDR3aa: CASSRGALSGANVLTF
abundance: NA; d_gene: NA; j_gene: TRBJ1-2; v_gene: TRBV20-1; CDR3nt: TGCAGTGCTAGAGAACCAGGACACCACTATGGCTACACCTTC; CDR3aa: CSAREPGHHYGYTF
abundance: NA; d_gene: NA; j_gene: TRBJ1-1; v_gene: TRBV7-2; CDR3nt: TGTGCCAGCAGCTTAAAGAAGAGCGCAGACGACCATTCTGAAGCTTTCTTT; CDR3aa: CASSLKKSADDHSEAFF
abundance: many; d_gene: TRBD2; j_gene: TRBJ2-1; v_gene: TRBV12-3/TRBV12-4; CDR3nt: TGTGCCAGCAGCCATAGCGGGAGACCGAGGTTTGAGCAGTTCTTC; CDR3aa: CASSHSGRPRFEQFF
abundance: NA; d_gene: NA; j_gene: TRBJ2-5; v_gene: TRBV7-3; CDR3nt: TGTGCCAGCAGCTTAACGTGGGGGAGAGAGACCCAGTACTTC; CDR3aa: CASSLTWGRETQYF
abundance: few; d_gene: TRBD2; j_gene: TRBJ2-5; v_gene: TRBV29-1; CDR3nt: TGCAGCGTCTCGGGGACTAGCGGGTTCCTCCGAGAGACCCAGTACTTC; CDR3aa: CSVSGTSGFLRETQYF
abundance: few; d_gene: NA; j_gene: TRBJ1-1; v_gene: TRBV28; CDR3nt: TGTGCCAGCATCATCAGACGGAGCGGCACTGAAGCTTTCTTT; CDR3aa: CASIIRRSGTEAFF
abundance: many; d_gene: TRBD2; j_gene: TRBJ2-1; v_gene: TRBV12-3/TRBV12-4; CDR3nt: TGTGCCAGCAGCCGACCCTTAGCGGGAGGGGGGACCAATGAGCAGTTCTTC; CDR3aa: CASSRPLAGGGTNEQFF
abundance: many; d_gene: TRBD2; j_gene: TRBJ2-5; v_gene: TRBV24-1; CDR3nt: TGTGCCACCAGTGACTCAGGACTAGCGGGAAGACAAGAGACCCAGTACTTC; CDR3aa: CATSDSGLAGRQETQYF
abundance: few; d_gene: NA; j_gene: TRBJ1-1; v_gene: TRBV9; CDR3nt: TGTGCCAGCAGCGCAGACTATCCGGGAGGTAACACTGAAGCTTTCTTT; CDR3aa: CASSADYPGGNTEAFF
abundance: NA; d_gene: TRBD1; j_gene: TRBJ2-7; v_gene: TRBV20-1; CDR3nt: TGCAGTGCCACCAGCCCGCGACAGGGTACCCACGAGCAGTACTTC; CDR3aa: CSATSPRQGTHEQYF
abundance: NA; d_gene: TRBD2; j_gene: TRBJ2-7; v_gene: TRBV11-1; CDR3nt: TGTGCCAGCACCCCTGCGGGAGCCGTCTACGAGCAGTACTTC; CDR3aa: CASTPAGAVYEQYF
abundance: NA; d_gene: NA; j_gene: TRBJ1-5; v_gene: TRBV15; CDR3nt: TGTGCCACCAGCAGAGATCGGATTATAGGGGCCAATCAGCCCCAGCATTTT; CDR3aa: CATSRDRIIGANQPQHF
abundance: NA; d_gene: NA; j_gene: TRBJ2-5; v_gene: TRBV20-1; CDR3nt: TGCAGTGCTAGAGATCGAAGCTACCAAGAGACCCAGTACTTC; CDR3aa: CSARDRSYQETQYF
abundance: few; d_gene: NA; j_gene: TRBJ2-5; v_gene: TRBV6-6; CDR3nt: TGTGCCAGCAGCCCGGAGGGGCAGACCCAGTACTTC; CDR3aa: CASSPEGQTQYF
abundance: many; d_gene: NA; j_gene: TRBJ1-4; v_gene: TRBV12-3/TRBV12-4; CDR3nt: TGTGCCAGCAGTTTGGGGGGTGAAAAACTGTTTTTT; CDR3aa: CASSLGGEKLFF
abundance: few; d_gene: TRBD2; j_gene: TRBJ2-2; v_gene: TRBV19; CDR3nt: TGTGCCAGTAGTATTTTTGGACTAGCAAACACCGGGGAGCTGTTTTTT; CDR3aa: CASSIFGLANTGELFF
abundance: many; d_gene: NA; j_gene: TRBJ2-2; v_gene: TRBV7-3; CDR3nt: TGTGCCAGCAGCTTAGGACCAAAGAACACCGGGGAGCTGTTTTTT; CDR3aa: CASSLGPKNTGELFF
abundance: medium-sized; d_gene: NA; j_gene: TRBJ1-1; v_gene: TRBV29-1; CDR3nt: TGCAGCGCCGAGTGGCGGGGAGGTCGGAATGAAGCTTTCTTT; CDR3aa: CSAEWRGGRNEAFF
abundance: many; d_gene: NA; j_gene: TRBJ2-1; v_gene: TRBV12-3/TRBV12-4; CDR3nt: TGTGCCAGCAGTAAGGAGCAGCGAGGCAATGAGCAGTTCTTC; CDR3aa: CASSKEQRGNEQFF
abundance: few; d_gene: TRBD1; j_gene: TRBJ2-7; v_gene: TRBV5-5; CDR3nt: TGTGCCAGCAGCCAGACAGGGGGCGTGGGGTACGAGCAGTACTTC; CDR3aa: CASSQTGGVGYEQYF
abundance: NA; d_gene: NA; j_gene: TRBJ1-2; v_gene: TRBV12-3/TRBV12-4; CDR3nt: TGTGCCAGCAGCCACGATCAGGTAGATGGCTACACCTTC; CDR3aa: CASSHDQVDGYTF
abundance: many; d_gene: TRBD2; j_gene: TRBJ2-1; v_gene: TRBV20-1; CDR3nt: TGCAGTGCTAGAGCCCTAGCGGCACGCAATGAGCAGTTCTTC; CDR3aa: CSARALAARNEQFF
abundance: many; d_gene: TRBD2; j_gene: TRBJ2-3; v_gene: TRBV4-3; CDR3nt: TGCGCCAGCAGCCAAGATCGTGGACTAGCGGGGTCTAGCACAGATACGCAGTATTTT; CDR3aa: CASSQDRGLAGSSTDTQYF
abundance: NA; d_gene: NA; j_gene: TRBJ2-6; v_gene: TRBV6-2/TRBV6-3; CDR3nt: TGTGCCAGCGGGGGGTCTGGGGCCAACGTCCTGACTTTC; CDR3aa: CASGGSGANVLTF
abundance: few; d_gene: NA; j_gene: TRBJ1-1; v_gene: TRBV18; CDR3nt: TGTGCCAGCTCCAACAGAAATACAGCGAACACTGAAGCTTTCTTT; CDR3aa: CASSNRNTANTEAFF
abundance: few; d_gene: TRBD2; j_gene: TRBJ2-1; v_gene: TRBV7-2; CDR3nt: TGTGCCAGCAGCTTAGTGCCTAGCGGGAGCACATGGAAGGATGAGCAGTTCTTC; CDR3aa: CASSLVPSGSTWKDEQFF
abundance: few; d_gene: NA; j_gene: TRBJ2-3; v_gene: TRBV20-1; CDR3nt: TGCAGTGCTAGTAGTGGGGCAATTGCGACAGATACGCAGTATTTT; CDR3aa: CSASSGAIATDTQYF
abundance: many; d_gene: TRBD2; j_gene: TRBJ2-1; v_gene: TRBV4-3; CDR3nt: TGCGCCAGCAGCTATGGACTAGCGGTTTACAATGAGCAGTTCTTC; CDR3aa: CASSYGLAVYNEQFF
abundance: NA; d_gene: TRBD2; j_gene: TRBJ2-3; v_gene: TRBV20-1; CDR3nt: TGCAGTGCTAAACTTAGCGGGGGAACAGATACGCAGTATTTT; CDR3aa: CSAKLSGGTDTQYF
abundance: NA; d_gene: TRBD1; j_gene: TRBJ2-7; v_gene: TRBV20-1; CDR3nt: TGCAGTGCCCCGGGACAGGTCGGCGAGCAGTACTTC; CDR3aa: CSAPGQVGEQYF
abundance: NA; d_gene: TRBD1; j_gene: TRBJ2-3; v_gene: TRBV6-5; CDR3nt: TGTGCCAGCAGTTACGGGGACAGGGACTCAGATACGCAGTATTTT; CDR3aa: CASSYGDRDSDTQYF
abundance: NA; d_gene: NA; j_gene: TRBJ1-1; v_gene: TRBV9; CDR3nt: TGTGCCAGCAGCGTTAGGTGGGGCAGTGAAGCTTTCTTT; CDR3aa: CASSVRWGSEAFF
abundance: NA; d_gene: NA; j_gene: TRBJ1-5; v_gene: TRBV6-5; CDR3nt: TGTGCCAGCAGTTACCCGGCCAGCGGCCAGCCCCAGCATTTT; CDR3aa: CASSYPASGQPQHF
abundance: NA; d_gene: NA; j_gene: TRBJ2-1; v_gene: TRBV11-2; CDR3nt: TGTGCCAGTGGGATTTACAATGAGCAGTTCTTC; CDR3aa: CASGIYNEQFF
abundance: NA; d_gene: NA; j_gene: TRBJ2-1; v_gene: TRBV15; CDR3nt: TGTGCCACCAGCAGAGGTGTGGGGCCTCCTCTAAATGAGCAGTTCTTC; CDR3aa: CATSRGVGPPLNEQFF
abundance: NA; d_gene: NA; j_gene: TRBJ2-7; v_gene: TRBV12-3/TRBV12-4; CDR3nt: TGTGCCAGCAGTGCGGGACAGTTTGCCTACGAGCAGTACTTC; CDR3aa: CASSAGQFAYEQYF
abundance: few; d_gene: TRBD1; j_gene: TRBJ2-5; v_gene: TRBV7-2; CDR3nt: TGTGCCAGCAGCTTAGGAGCCGGCGGCAGGGGGGAGACCCAGTACTTC; CDR3aa: CASSLGAGGRGETQYF